A single sample is the source of the 32 T cell receptor beta chains below, sequenced in a study of blood T cell repertoires in COVID-19. Sequencing was performed with immunoSEQ multiplex PCR; in TCRdb, only in-frame clones are kept and a portion is missing. The data show roughly 290,000 clones, with roughly 88% seen just once and roughly 4% held by the top ten. The sequencing input was PBMCs or T cells enriched from blood (not recorded which). These TCRs come from a woman in her 30s who had recovered from COVID-19.

CDR3 DNA sequence: TGTGCCAGCAGCTCCCTGGACAGAGACTATGGCTACACCTTC. It encodes CASSSLDRDYGYTF. V and J are TRBV7-6 and TRBJ1-2; D perhaps matches TRBD1 (6 bases). The CDR3 is 14 amino acids. Trimming left V 4 bases short and J 3 bases short, with 12 bases between. Germline loops: CDR1 SGHVS, CDR2 FNYEAQ.

This chain joins TRBV20-1 and TRBJ2-3; 11 positions match TRBD2. V gave up 3 bases and J gave up 0 bases; unmatched junction bases: 5. This CDR3 is built from 16 residues. CDR1 is DFQATT and CDR2 is SNEGSKA in the germline V gene (reference sequence). CDR3 region: CSASGLAGRSTDTQYF. The CDR3 nucleotides read TGCAGTGCTAGTGGACTAGCGGGCCGAAGCACAGATACGCAGTATTTT.

This rearrangement joins TRBV12-3 or TRBV12-4 to TRBJ2-1; maybe TRBD1 (5 bases). CDR3 size: 12 residues. The V end lost 6 bases, the J end lost 9 bases, and 12 bases lay between the germline ends. CDR3 sequence: CASSPRGREQFF. The CDR3 region has the DNA TGTGCCAGCAGCCCTAGGGGTCGTGAGCAGTTCTTC.

The chain employs TRBV3-1 (or the pseudogene TRBV3-2) and TRBJ2-5, with D possibly being TRBD2 (6 bases). CDR3 size: 18 residues. V was trimmed by 2 bases and J by 0 bases, leaving 19 bases between them. Per the germline V gene, CDR1 is LGHDT and CDR2 is YNNKEL (reference sequence). The CDR3 DNA is TGTGCCAGCAGCCAAAAACGAGGCTTTACGGGGGACCAAGAGACCCAGTACTTC. This translates into CASSQKRGFTGDQETQYF.

This clone was detected only once. The rearrangement links TRBV12-3 or TRBV12-4 to TRBJ1-1, with D unresolved. V was pared by 5 bases and J by 6 bases, with 10 bases between. The CDR3 is 12 amino acids. CDR3: CASSQVPAEAFF. The CDR3 DNA reads TGTGCCAGCAGTCAGGTCCCTGCTGAAGCTTTCTTT.

The rearrangement joins TRBV2 to TRBJ2-2; 8 bases are shared with TRBD1. V lost 3 bases to trimming and J lost 5 bases; unmatched junction nucleotides: 5. This CDR3 has 15 amino acids. The germline gives CDR1 SNHLY, CDR2 FYNNEI. The CDR3 nucleotides are TGTGCCAGCAGTGAGGCAGGGGGCGGGACCGGGGAGCTGTTTTTT. It specifies CASSEAGGGTGELFF.

The chain employs TRBV18 and TRBJ1-1; D gene uncertain. Trimming pared 3 bases from V and 5 bases from J, leaving 4 bases between. Looked up from germline, CDR1 is KGHSH and CDR2 is LQKENI. The CDR3 contains 11 residues. The CDR3 sequence: CASSPGTEAFF. CDR3 DNA: TGTGCCAGCTCACCCGGTACTGAAGCTTTCTTT.

This chain uses TRBV7-6 with TRBJ2-1; possibly TRBD1 for D (7 bases). V lost 8 bases, J lost 2 bases, and 10 bases lay in between. CDR3 length equals 13 residues. From germline, CDR1 is SGHVS and CDR2 FNYEAQ. CDR3 sequence (DNA): TGTGCCAGCGCGGGACAGACCTACAATGAGCAGTTCTTC. Translated: CASAGQTYNEQFF. The full variable domain, its missing parts supplied by reference TRBV7-6 and TRBJ2-1, is GAGVSQSPRYKVTKRGQDVALRCDPISGHVSLYWYRQALGQGPEFLTYFNYEAQQDKSGLPNDRFSAERPEGSISTLTIQRTEQRDSAMYRCASAGQTYNEQFFGPGTRLTVL.

This chain connects TRBV1 to TRBJ2-7; the table's D call TRBD1 went unverified against the DNA. TRBV1 is tagged as a pseudogene. This CDR3 comprises 16 residues. The CDR3 bases are TGCACCAGCAGCCATCGGGTGACAGGGGAGTTAGACGAGCAGTACTTC. Translation: CTSSHRVTGELDEQYF.

This sequence joins TRBV20-1 and TRBJ2-3; D unclear. CDR3 length equals 11 residues. With 8 bases removed from V and 6 bases from J, the gap between germline ends came to 12 bases. In germline, CDR1 is DFQATT, CDR2 SNEGSKA (reference sequence). CDR3 sequence (DNA): TGCAGTCCATTAGCTGTGGATACGCAGTATTTT. It encodes CSPLAVDTQYF.

A single count supports this clone. V usage is TRBV9 and J usage is TRBJ2-6, with D maybe TRBD1 (6 bases). Trimming stripped 1 base from V and 0 bases from J, with 8 bases between. CDR1 and CDR2 from the germline V gene are SGDLS and YYNGEE. This CDR3 comprises 16 residues. The CDR3 DNA follows: TGTGCCAGCAGCGTACAGGGGCACTCTGGGGCCAACGTCCTGACTTTC. Protein sequence: CASSVQGHSGANVLTF.

The chain has TRBV6-6 and TRBJ2-1; 10 bases agree with TRBD1. The germline CDR1 and CDR2 sequences are MNHNY and SVGAGI (reference sequence). This CDR3 comprises 19 residues. J lost 4 bases, V lost 5 bases, and 17 bases had no gene match. The CDR3 region is CASSPPRDRGQLLYNEQFF. The CDR3 nucleotides read TGTGCCAGCAGTCCCCCCCGAGACAGGGGGCAATTACTTTACAATGAGCAGTTCTTC.

The CDR3 loop is CAIRGTSNSYEQYF. CDR3 sequence (DNA): TGTGCCATCAGGGGGACTAGCAACTCCTACGAGCAGTACTTC. The chain carries TRBV10-3 and TRBJ2-7; 9 positions match TRBD2. Losses at the gene ends were 6 bases for V and 0 bases for J; bases not matched to a gene: 3. CDR1 is ENHRY, CDR2 SYGVKD, per germline. This CDR3 is 14 amino acids long.

This clone was detected only a few times. The chain employs TRBV28 and TRBJ2-1, with a tentative D call TRBD1 (6 bases). The CDR3 extends over 12 amino acids. The germline V gene has CDR1 MDHEN and CDR2 SYDVKM. The ends were cut back, 5 bases at V and 10 bases at J, with 12 bases in the middle. CDR3 sequence reads: CASSVTGSEQFF. Here the CDR3 DNA reads TGTGCCAGCAGTGTTACAGGGTCGGAGCAGTTCTTC.

The chain is built from TRBV3-1 (or the pseudogene TRBV3-2) and TRBJ1-5; D remains ambiguous. CDR1 and CDR2 from the germline V gene are LGHDT and YNNKEL (reference sequence). V lost 0 bases and J 1 base, leaving 10 bases between the germline ends. The CDR3 runs to 16 residues. The CDR3 sequence: CASSQDTGMSNQPQHF. The CDR3 nucleotides read TGTGCCAGCAGCCAAGATACCGGGATGAGCAATCAGCCCCAGCATTTT.

The V call is TRBV28, the J call TRBJ1-1; TRBD1 aligns across 8 bases. The CDR3 is 17 amino acids. Germline lookup yields CDR1 MDHEN and CDR2 SYDVKM. The V gene end was trimmed by 3 bases and the J gene end by 1 base; junction bases not matched to a gene: 10. The CDR3 loop is CASSFGMRDRTNTEAFF. As DNA, the CDR3 is TGTGCCAGCAGTTTTGGGATGCGGGACAGGACGAACACTGAAGCTTTCTTT.

The rearrangement links TRBV7-2 to TRBJ2-7; 9 nucleotides match TRBD1. This CDR3 contains 15 residues. The V segment lost 1 base and the J segment 4 bases; nucleotides outside the gene matches: 5. Germline V gene data show CDR1 as SGHTA and CDR2 as FQGNSA. The CDR3 region is CASSLVGTGKYEQYF. For the CDR3, the DNA is TGTGCCAGCAGCTTAGTTGGGACAGGGAAGTACGAGCAGTACTTC.

The chain has TRBV7-2 and TRBJ2-5, with D possibly matching TRBD2 (6 bases). The CDR3 runs 14 residues. V was cut by 5 bases and J by 2 bases, with 12 bases left in between. Germline V gives CDR1 SGHTA, CDR2 FQGNSA. CDR3 nucleotides: TGTGCCAGCAGCCCCGGAGGGTTTCAAGAGACCCAGTACTTC. Translated, it gives CASSPGGFQETQYF.

This clone was counted once. This chain connects TRBV7-2 to TRBJ2-2; 8 bases agree with TRBD2. CDR3 length: 15 residues. V gave up 9 bases and J gave up 5 bases; unmatched junction bases: 11. Germline loops: CDR1 SGHTA, CDR2 FQGNSA. The CDR3 loop reads CASRVPGLVTGELFF. The CDR3 coding sequence is TGTGCCAGTAGAGTTCCGGGACTAGTTACCGGGGAGCTGTTTTTT.

The chain carries TRBV28 and TRBJ1-1; TRBD1 agrees at 7 bases. Germline CDR1 is MDHEN and CDR2 is SYDVKM. This CDR3 contains 13 residues. J gave up 4 bases and V 5 bases, and 4 bases lay outside the gene matches. The CDR3 DNA reads as TGTGCCAGCAGTCCCGACAGGGTCACTGAAGCTTTCTTT. Translating gives CASSPDRVTEAFF.

This chain connects TRBV30 to TRBJ1-1; 7 nucleotides line up with TRBD1. The CDR3 has 12 amino acids. Germline CDR1 GTSNPN, CDR2 SVGIG (reference sequence). After removal of 8 bases from V and 0 bases from J, the junction contained 3 bases not matched to a gene. As DNA, the CDR3 is TGTGCCGGGGACAGTTTGAACACTGAAGCTTTCTTT. Translation: CAGDSLNTEAFF. The full variable domain, completed using reference TRBV30 and TRBJ1-1, is SQTIHQWPATLVQPVGSPLSLECTVEGTSNPNLYWYRQAAGRGLQLLFYSVGIGQISSEVPQNLSASRPQDRQFILSSKKLLLSDSGFYLCAGDSLNTEAFFGQGTRLTVV.

The rearrangement joins TRBV12-3 or TRBV12-4 to TRBJ1-4; D is unclear. V was trimmed by 8 bases and J by 7 bases, leaving 14 bases between them. The CDR3 extends over 13 amino acids. The CDR3 DNA follows: TGTGCCAGCCGGAGGAGTCCTAGTGAAAAACTGTTTTTT. Its translation: CASRRSPSEKLFF.

The rearrangement joins TRBV7-9 to TRBJ2-7, with D possibly TRBD2 on 5 matching bases. Germline V gene lookup returns CDR1 SEHNR and CDR2 FQNEAQ (reference sequence). V lost 1 base to trimming and J lost 2 bases, with 21 bases between them. The CDR3 consists of 18 residues. CDR3 amino acids: CASSLEVAGDIYPYEQYF. CDR3 coding DNA: TGTGCCAGCAGCTTAGAGGTTGCCGGGGATATTTACCCCTACGAGCAGTACTTC.

The chain employs TRBV23-1 and TRBJ1-5, with D perhaps matching TRBD1 (5 bases). TRBV23-1 is designated an ORF whose function remains uncertain. V gave up 0 bases and J gave up 6 bases, with 6 bases separating them. The CDR3 has 13 residues. In DNA, the CDR3 is TGCGCCAGCAGTCAATCGACAGTTCAGCCCCAGCATTTT. Amino acid sequence: CASSQSTVQPQHF.

The chain uses TRBV5-4 and TRBJ1-1; D may be TRBD1 (6 bases). V lost 4 bases to trimming and J lost 4 bases, with 11 bases between them. Germline loops: CDR1 SGHNT, CDR2 YYREEE (reference sequence). This CDR3 spans 13 amino acids. CDR3: CASSGQGPTEAFF. CDR3 DNA: TGTGCCAGCAGCGGGCAGGGGCCCACTGAAGCTTTCTTT. Supplemented by reference TRBV5-4 and TRBJ1-1, the full variable domain reads ETGVTQSPTHLIKTRGQQVTLRCSSQSGHNTVSWYQQALGQGPQFIFQYYREEENGRGNFPPRFSGLQFPNYSSELNVNALELDDSALYLCASSGQGPTEAFFGQGTRLTVV.

Only a few counts were recorded for this clone. The chain couples TRBV6-4 to TRBJ2-1; 10 bases agree with TRBD2. The CDR3 has 15 residues. Germline-derived CDR1 and CDR2 are MRHNA and SNTAGT. Losses at the gene ends were 5 bases for V and 7 bases for J; bases not matched to a gene: 8. The CDR3 region has the DNA TGTGCCAGCAGTCCCACCGGGACTAGCGAGAATGAGCAGTTCTTC. This translates into CASSPTGTSENEQFF.

The genes are TRBV4-1 and TRBJ2-3; a weak D match, TRBD1 (5 bases). CDR3 length: 15 amino acids. In germline, CDR1 is MGHRA, CDR2 YSYEKL. V was pared by 0 bases and J by 4 bases, with 11 bases between. CDR3 amino acids: CASSQEAQGADTQYF. Here the CDR3 DNA reads TGCGCCAGCAGCCAAGAAGCGCAGGGCGCAGATACGCAGTATTTT.

This clone has just a few counts. The chain couples TRBV10-3 to TRBJ1-2; TRBD1 might be the D (6 bases). This CDR3 is 15 amino acids long. Trimming stripped 8 bases from V and 5 bases from J, with 21 bases between. Germline V lookup: CDR1 ENHRY, CDR2 SYGVKD. CDR3 nucleotides: TGTGCCATCGGGGGGCTCCAGGGAGGGACGTATGGCTACACCTTC. Amino acids: CAIGGLQGGTYGYTF.

V is TRBV5-8 and J is TRBJ2-7; 8 positions agree with TRBD2. The junction had 9 bases not matched to a gene; V was cut back by 5 bases and J by 2 bases. The CDR3 is 15 amino acids. Germline V gene sequence: CDR1 SGHTS, CDR2 YDEGEE. CDR3 sequence: CASRPGGGIAYEQYF. CDR3 coding DNA: TGTGCCAGCAGGCCGGGGGGGGGCATCGCCTACGAGCAGTACTTC.

The rearrangement joins TRBV28 to TRBJ2-7, with D perhaps TRBD2 (7 bases). V lost 3 bases and J lost 1, with 13 bases in between. Germline CDR1 and CDR2: MDHEN and SYDVKM. This CDR3 is built from 15 residues. The CDR3 reads CASSLGGGRSYEQYF. DNA for the CDR3: TGTGCCAGCAGTTTGGGGGGGGGCAGATCCTACGAGCAGTACTTC. Variable domain in full (rest from reference TRBV28 and TRBJ2-7): DVKVTQSSRYLVKRTGEKVFLECVQDMDHENMFWYRQDPGLGLRLIYFSYDVKMKEKGDIPEGYSVSREKKERFSLILESASTNQTSMYLCASSLGGGRSYEQYFGPGTRLTVT.

The rearrangement links TRBV7-3 to TRBJ2-5; possible D gene TRBD1, 7 bases. Germline values: CDR1 SGHTA, CDR2 FQGTGA. V lost 2 bases and J 4 bases, leaving 17 bases between the germline ends. The CDR3 contains 16 residues. The CDR3 reads CASSLGGGGGPETQYF. The CDR3 nucleotides read TGTGCCAGCAGCTTAGGTGGAGGAGGGGGCCCAGAGACCCAGTACTTC.

CDR3 DNA: TGTGCCACCAGACGGTCGTTATATGAAAAACTGTTTTTT. Its translation is CATRRSLYEKLFF. The chain is built from TRBV28 and TRBJ1-4, with no clear D. CDR1 is MDHEN and CDR2 is SYDVKM in the germline V gene. This CDR3 region has 13 residues. Trimming pared 10 bases from V and 6 bases from J, leaving 15 bases between.